The clone carrying this T cell receptor (beta chain) occurred many times. As yet, its antigen is unknown. Using around 10 ml of fresh peripheral blood, PBMCs were prepared. Researchers took RNA transcripts and amplified the TCR beta CDR3 regions from them. The primer set for the first-round RT-PCR of the TCR CDR3 was HTBI. A single record per CDR3 protein comes from TCRdb applying MiXCR to the multiplex PCR reads. This sample has about 420,000 distinct CDR3 sequences, with about an eighth found just once. The data derive from a study of T cells in Graves' hyperthyroidism and ophthalmopathy. Study summary: At the time of initial diagnosis and before any treatment, peripheral blood was collected. Whole-study findings and limits: Blood held most thyroid clonotypes expanded above 0.001 frequency. Patients with ophthalmopathy were separated from those with stable hyperthyroidism by a 13 V-J model.

This CDR3 is 13 amino acids long. Deletions cut 4 bases from V and 9 bases from J, with 16 bases between. Per the germline V gene, CDR1 is GTSNPN and CDR2 is SVGIG (reference sequence). This receptor was obtained from a woman aged 18-29 years with Graves' hyperthyroidism. Sample: blood. This sequence joins TRBV30 and TRBJ2-1; the D gene is possibly TRBD1 (5 bases). The CDR3 DNA follows: TGTGCCTGGAATCGAGCAGGGTCGGGTGAGCAGTTCTTC. Residues: CAWNRAGSGEQFF.